This TCR beta chain was captured in a study of blood T cell repertoires in COVID-19. Residents of approximately 25 US areas, aged about 18 to 89 years, made up the participants. Donors in Cohort 3 who had recovered were those with two negative PCRs, healthcare professional clearance, or resolution of their symptoms. From germline, CDR1 is SGHTA and CDR2 FQGNSA. V shed 1 base and J shed 6 bases, with 13 bases lying between them. The CDR3 sequence is 14 residues long. In the original processing: Reference gene primers were amplified, and this amplification served to estimate nucleated cell counts. Profiled with immunoSEQ multiplex PCR; TCRdb holds only in-frame clones, not every one. The DNA gave D and trimming, while V, J and clone size come from that table. The sample contains roughly 400,000 clones, approximately 90% of which appear only once.

The origin of this receptor is a man aged 30 to 45 who had recovered from COVID-19. The material sequenced was PBMCs or T cells enriched from blood (not recorded which). The chain carries TRBV7-2 and TRBJ2-7; D may be TRBD1 (6 bases). Here the CDR3 reads CASSLDRAASEQYF. CDR3 coding DNA: TGTGCCAGCAGCTTAGACAGGGCGGCCTCCGAGCAGTACTTC. Looking up the rest from reference TRBV7-2 and TRBJ2-7 gives the full variable domain: GAGVSQSPSNKVTEKGKDVELRCDPISGHTALYWYRQSLGQGLEFLIYFQGNSAPDKSGLPSDRFSAERTGGSVSTLTIQRTQQEDSAVYLCASSLDRAASEQYFGPGTRLTVT.